This T cell receptor (beta chain) comes out of a study of human T cells and chemical hapten exposure. This CDR3 comprises 15 residues. V was pared by 5 bases and J by 6 bases, with 13 bases of the junction left unmatched. The V gene's germline CDR1 is DFQATT and CDR2 SNEGSKA (reference sequence). Original handling: Per-sample TCR counts ranged from 23,224 to 690,600, median 95,638. Using its own MiXCR run on the RACE reads, TCRdb lists one record per CDR3 protein. The V and J calls follow TCRdb's processing rather than the paper's. The data contain 65,000 to 95,000 distinct CDR3 sequences, about 9.2% of them singletons. This clonotype was observed many times. The antigen is not known. Findings and limits, study-wide: DPC sensitization did not alter TCRs above 1 in 1000 frequency.

The time point denotes: healthy volunteer bleed at 6 weeks. It was from unfractionated whole blood that total RNA was extracted. This TCR was recovered from a female donor in good health. Some clones in this sample may be carry-over from other donors' samples. This chain links TRBV20-1 with TRBJ1-2; TRBD1 matches 9 bases. The sample consisted of whole blood. CDR3 DNA: TGCAGTGCTTACCTTCCCGGGACAGGGCCTAATGGCTACACCTTC. Its translation is CSAYLPGTGPNGYTF.